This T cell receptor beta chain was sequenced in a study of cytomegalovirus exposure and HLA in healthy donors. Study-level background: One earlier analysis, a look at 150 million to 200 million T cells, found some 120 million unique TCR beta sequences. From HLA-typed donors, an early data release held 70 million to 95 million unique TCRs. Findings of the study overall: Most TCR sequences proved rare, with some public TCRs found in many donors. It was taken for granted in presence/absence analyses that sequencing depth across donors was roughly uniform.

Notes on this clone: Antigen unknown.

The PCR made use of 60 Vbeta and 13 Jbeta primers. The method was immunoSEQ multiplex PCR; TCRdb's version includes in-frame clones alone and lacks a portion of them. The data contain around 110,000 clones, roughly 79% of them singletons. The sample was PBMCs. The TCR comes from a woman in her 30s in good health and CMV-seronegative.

The CDR3 loop reads CASSPATSGDEQFF. CDR3 coding DNA: TGTGCCAGCTCACCTGCGACTAGTGGCGATGAGCAGTTCTTC. V usage is TRBV18 and J usage is TRBJ2-1, with D tentatively TRBD2 (6 bases). V was cut by 3 bases and J by 8 bases, with 14 bases left in between. Germline assignment: CDR1 KGHSH and CDR2 LQKENI. The CDR3 loop spans 14 amino acids.